The following is a TCR beta chain sequence with its context. The record originates from a study of cytomegalovirus exposure and HLA in healthy donors. The assay was immunoSEQ multiplex PCR, and TCRdb's table has in-frame clones only and misses some. The data hold some 260,000 clones, with around 91% observed a single time. CDR3 length equals 18 residues. Trimming took 6 bases from V and 3 from J; bases not matched to a gene: 13. Germline loops: CDR1 MRHNA, CDR2 SNTAGT. This sequence joins TRBV6-4 and TRBJ2-2; 10 nucleotides align to TRBD1. This TCR was recovered from a woman aged 30 to 39 in good health and CMV-seronegative. Sequencing was carried out using PBMCs. The chain's CDR3 is CASSPGQGLLRHTGELFF. The CDR3 region has the DNA TGTGCCAGCAGCCCGGGACAGGGGCTTCTGAGGCACACCGGGGAGCTGTTTTTT.